Presented here are 9 T cell receptor beta chains from one specimen sequenced in a study of shared clonotypes between healthy human individuals. Here immunoSEQ multiplex PCR was the method, and the copy in TCRdb shows in-frame clones only, minus some. The table has about 2.4 million clones, approximately 94% seen once. The sequenced material came from naive CD4+ T cells from PBMCs. Noted subset: CD45RA+ positively selected. These receptors were obtained from a man aged 18 to 29 in good health. Some clones in this sample may be carry-over from other donors' samples.

This chain's CDR3 is CASSLGPGAGNTIYF. CDR3 coding DNA: TGTGCCAGCAGCTTGGGACCCGGGGCCGGAAACACCATATATTTT. V usage is TRBV5-4 and J usage is TRBJ1-3; maybe TRBD1 (5 bases). V was shortened by 0 bases and J by 4 bases, with 11 bases between the two germline ends. CDR3 size: 15 residues. Germline V lookup: CDR1 SGHNT, CDR2 YYREEE (reference sequence).

This chain connects TRBV7-3 to TRBJ2-2; no firm D call. In germline, CDR1 is SGHTA, CDR2 FQGTGA. The CDR3 covers 14 residues. V was shortened by 3 bases and J by 6 bases, with 11 bases between the two germline ends. CDR3 sequence: CASSFNFGAGELFF. The CDR3 region has the DNA TGTGCCAGCAGCTTCAACTTTGGGGCCGGGGAGCTGTTTTTT.

The genes are TRBV7-3 and TRBJ2-7; D tentatively reads TRBD1 or TRBD2 (5 bases each). CDR1 SGHTA and CDR2 FQGTGA come from the germline V gene. There are 14 residues in the CDR3. Deletions cut 6 bases from V and 3 bases from J, with 15 bases between. The CDR3: CASSSGTHRYEQYF. The DNA for the CDR3 is TGTGCCAGCAGTTCGGGGACGCACCGCTACGAGCAGTACTTC.

The chain carries TRBV18 and TRBJ2-7; D ambiguous. The CDR3 is 13 amino acids. Germline values: CDR1 KGHSH, CDR2 LQKENI. V was cut by 3 bases and J by 3 bases, with 9 bases left in between. The CDR3 spells CASSPASDYEQYF. The CDR3 DNA reads as TGTGCCAGCTCACCCGCGTCCGACTACGAGCAGTACTTC.

The chain links TRBV28 to TRBJ2-1; D not resolved. The V end was cut by 7 bases, the J end by 8 bases, with 9 bases between. The CDR3 sequence is 11 residues long. Germline V gene lookup returns CDR1 MDHEN and CDR2 SYDVKM. CDR3 loop: CASNLLDEQFF. DNA of the CDR3: TGTGCCAGCAACCTTTTAGATGAGCAGTTCTTC.

The chain employs TRBV28 and TRBJ1-4; 7 bases match TRBD1. With V trimmed by 6 bases and J by 10 bases, 2 bases remained unmatched. Looked up from germline, CDR1 is MDHEN and CDR2 is SYDVKM. This CDR3 contains 11 residues. The CDR3 here is CASRAGGKLFF. For the CDR3, the DNA is TGTGCCAGCAGAGCAGGGGGAAAACTGTTTTTT.

The count of this clone is one. The chain employs TRBV4-2 and TRBJ2-3; possible D gene TRBD2, 5 bases. V was shortened by 0 bases and J by 0 bases, with 13 bases between the two germline ends. CDR3 size: 17 residues. Germline V gene data show CDR1 as LGHNA and CDR2 as YNFKEQ. The CDR3 nucleotides are TGTGCCAGCAGCCAAGATTTTGGTCGGGGAAGCACAGATACGCAGTATTTT. Translation gives CASSQDFGRGSTDTQYF.

The chain joins TRBV28 to TRBJ2-7; 11 bases map to TRBD2. The V and J ends lost 7 bases and 0 bases, in that order; junction bases with no gene match: 5. The CDR3 is 15 amino acids. CDR1 is MDHEN, CDR2 SYDVKM, per germline. In DNA form, the CDR3 reads TGTGCCAGCAACATGGGACTAGCGGACTCCTACGAGCAGTACTTC. Translation: CASNMGLADSYEQYF.

This CDR3 is CASSLEGSGPAGNTIYF. DNA of the CDR3: TGTGCCAGCAGCTTGGAAGGCTCGGGACCGGCGGGAAACACCATATATTTT. The chain recombines TRBV5-4 with TRBJ1-3; TRBD1 is a possible D gene (5 bases). V lost 0 bases and J 4 bases, leaving 17 bases between the germline ends. Germline CDR1 and CDR2: SGHNT and YYREEE (reference sequence). CDR3 length: 17 amino acids.